This TCR beta chain was profiled in a study of blood T cell repertoires in COVID-19 (dated by TCRdb to 2018 to 2021). Regarding the study in general: Collaborator samples came from the United States, Italy and Spain and covered acute and convalescent phases of COVID-19. The prospective study material was composed of cDNA or gDNA derived from T cells, B-cell-depleted T cells, or PBMCs. The dataset comprised deeply sampled blood TCRbeta repertoires from subjects exposed to, actively infected with, or recovered from COVID-19. The repertoires were released in a freely available public database meant as a resource for research on the immune response to SARS-CoV-2. Samples were obtained from the ongoing ImmuneRACE study (first 160 participants) and from approximately 1,200 subjects provided by 6 global collaborators. Sample metadata almost always included a de-identified subject ID, COVID-19 status, age in years and sex. HLA class I and class II types, where available, came from metadata supplied by the sample provider rather than from assay-based typing.

TCRbeta CDR3 regions were amplified from genomic DNA using the immunoSEQ Assay, a bias-controlled multiplex PCR. The source study handled its data this way. The number of nucleated cells in each sample was estimated by amplification of reference gene primers within the assay. To quantify the absolute abundance of each unique TCRbeta CDR3 rearrangement, sequence reads were collapsed and filtered. For each sample, productive Simpson clonality was calculated by taking the square root of Simpson's diversity index across productive rearrangements. What TCRdb holds here is the immuneACCESS table cut down to in-frame rearrangements. Part of the clones is not present; checked against another copy, under half of the missing clones reflect an unresolved V gene, and the others are unexplained. V and J calls and clone size are copied from that table; D and trimming were computed from the DNA. Within this sample are tens of thousands of clones, with about four fifths of them counted one time only. Of the sample, about 6% falls within the top ten clones.

What the work shows at the level of the full study, not this receptor alone: How much clinical and demographic metadata was included differed by source and by participant, and the metadata was provided uncurated.

In regard to this clone: No cognate antigen has been identified for it. Base qualities are not provided; no much larger clone lies one nucleotide away.

V was cut back by 2 bases and J by 4 bases, leaving a gap of 15 bases between them. The CDR3 contains 16 residues, cysteine and phenylalanine counted. Only the CDR3 part of the read is kept: 48 bases, read in frame from the first base. Based on the germline V gene, the CDR1 and CDR2 sequences are MNHEY and SVGEGT. Whole blood was collected in K2EDTA tubes by collaborating institutions according to the institutions' own protocols. For TCRbeta analysis, collaborator samples were shipped as frozen whole blood, as isolated PBMCs, or as DNA extracted from either sample type. The receptor was isolated from a human donor in a cohort sampled during active or convalescent COVID-19. The sequence joins TRBV6-2 or TRBV6-3 to TRBJ1-5; perhaps TRBD1 is the D gene, with 6 bases matching. The material sequenced was peripheral blood. At the DNA level, the sequence is TGTGCCAGCAGTTACGGGGGGGCGGGAGTAAATCAGCCCCAGCATTTT. Its translation is CASSYGGAGVNQPQHF.